This T cell receptor (beta chain) was captured by sequencing in a study of cytomegalovirus exposure and HLA in healthy donors. The study's findings and limits: CMV serostatus stood as the only immune exposure information on hand. A few chains linked to CMV were shown in vitro to be specific for CMV antigens. The classifier was said to identify cytomegalovirus status with high specificity and sensitivity. Later, an analysis showed that TCR beta chains associated with HLA were more clonally expanded than others that were equally common.

The V segment lost 0 bases and the J segment 5 bases; nucleotides outside the gene matches: 0. Germline V gene data show CDR1 as MRHNA and CDR2 as SNTAGT. The CDR3 extends over 15 amino acids. As for this clone: Its cognate antigen is unknown. Distinct nucleotide sequences in the sample also encode this CDR3.

PCR used 60 Vbeta primers and 13 Jbeta primers. Measured with immunoSEQ multiplex PCR; TCRdb has only the in-frame clones, and not every one. Of roughly 130,000 clones listed, around 80% are singletons. This receptor was obtained from a man aged 50-60 years in good health and CMV-seronegative. Specimen: PBMCs. The chain employs TRBV6-4 and TRBJ2-3, with 12 bases aligning to TRBD2. DNA for the CDR3: TGTGCCAGCAGTGACTCGACTAGCGGGGGAGATACGCAGTATTTT. It yields the protein CASSDSTSGGDTQYF.